The entry that follows covers one TCR beta chain sequence. The CDR3 is made up of 14 amino acids. CDR1 is MNHEY, CDR2 SVGAGI, per germline. With 4 bases clipped from V and 7 bases from J, the junction kept 6 bases outside the gene matches. Generated by immunoSEQ multiplex PCR, the TCRdb table keeps only in-frame clones and is missing some. The sample holds 2 million to 2.5 million clones, just under 95% seen once. The data are from a study of shared clonotypes between healthy human individuals. The sample was naive CD4+ T cells from PBMCs. Subset of the sample: CD45RA+ positively selected. The source of this sequence is a man younger than 30 in good health. Some clones in this sample may be carry-over from other donors' samples. The V gene is TRBV6-5, the J gene TRBJ1-2; 10 bases line up with TRBD1. CDR3 amino acids: CASSWGQGSTGYTF. Here the CDR3 DNA reads TGTGCCAGCAGTTGGGGACAGGGGTCTACTGGCTACACCTTC.